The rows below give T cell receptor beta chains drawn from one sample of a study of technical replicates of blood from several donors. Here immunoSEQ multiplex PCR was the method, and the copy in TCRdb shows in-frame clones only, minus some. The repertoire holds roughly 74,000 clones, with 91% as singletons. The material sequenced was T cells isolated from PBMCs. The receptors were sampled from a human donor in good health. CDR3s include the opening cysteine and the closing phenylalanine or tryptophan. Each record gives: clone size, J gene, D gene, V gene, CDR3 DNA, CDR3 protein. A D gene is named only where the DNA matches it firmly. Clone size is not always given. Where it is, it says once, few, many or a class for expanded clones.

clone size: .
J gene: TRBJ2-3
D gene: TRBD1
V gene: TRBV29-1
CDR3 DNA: TGCAGCGTTGGGACAGGGGGCACAGATACGCAGTATTTT
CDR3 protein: CSVGTGGTDTQYF

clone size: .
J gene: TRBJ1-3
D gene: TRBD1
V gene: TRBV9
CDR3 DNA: TGTGCCAGCAGCCGGGGACAGGAAATCTCTGGAAACACCATATATTTT
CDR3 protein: CASSRGQEISGNTIYF

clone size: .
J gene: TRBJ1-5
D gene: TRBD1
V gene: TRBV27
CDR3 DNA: TGTGCCAGCAGTTTATGTCAAGCAAAGGGACAGGGGCTTTCTCAGCCCCAGCATTTT
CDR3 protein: CASSLCQAKGQGLSQPQHF

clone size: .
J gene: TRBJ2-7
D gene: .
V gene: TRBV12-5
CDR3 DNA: TGTGCTAGTGGTAAGAGCTCCTACGAGCAGTACTTC
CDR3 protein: CASGKSSYEQYF

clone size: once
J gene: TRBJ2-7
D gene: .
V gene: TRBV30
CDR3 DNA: TGTGCCTGGAGTGGAGAGGGGCGGGAAACTGACGAGCAGTACTTC
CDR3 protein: CAWSGEGRETDEQYF

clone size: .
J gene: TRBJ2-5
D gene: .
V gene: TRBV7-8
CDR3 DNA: TGTGCCAGCAGCAGGGGGAGTGAGACCCAGTACTTC
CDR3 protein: CASSRGSETQYF

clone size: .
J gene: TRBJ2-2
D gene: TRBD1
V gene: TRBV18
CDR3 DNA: TGTGCCAGCCGCTGGACCGGGACAGGGGAAGCCGGGGAGCTGTTTTTT
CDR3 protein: CASRWTGTGEAGELFF

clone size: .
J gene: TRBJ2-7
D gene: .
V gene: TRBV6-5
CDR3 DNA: TGTGCCAGCAGTTTGTCCAGCGGGTACTACGAGCAGTACTTC
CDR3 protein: CASSLSSGYYEQYF

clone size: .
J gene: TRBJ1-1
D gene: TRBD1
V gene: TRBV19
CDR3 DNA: TGTGCCAGTAGTACTACAGGGGGCGGCACTGAAGCTTTCTTT
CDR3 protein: CASSTTGGGTEAFF

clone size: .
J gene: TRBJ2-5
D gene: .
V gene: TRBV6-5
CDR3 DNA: TGTGCCAGCAACGCGGATTTGTACCAAGAGACCCAGTACTTC
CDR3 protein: CASNADLYQETQYF

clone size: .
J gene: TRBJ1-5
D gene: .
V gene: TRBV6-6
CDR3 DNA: TGTGCCAGCAGTTACTCGACAGGTTATAGCAATCAGCCCCAGCATTTT
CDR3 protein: CASSYSTGYSNQPQHF

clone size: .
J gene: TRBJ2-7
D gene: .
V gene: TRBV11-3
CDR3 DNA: TGTGCCAGCAGCGGGTTAATGGGCCACGAGCAGTACTTC
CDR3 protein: CASSGLMGHEQYF

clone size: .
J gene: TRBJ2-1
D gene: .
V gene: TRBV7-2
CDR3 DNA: TGTGCCAGCAGCCCCGGACTACCCAATGAGCAGTTCTTC
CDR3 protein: CASSPGLPNEQFF

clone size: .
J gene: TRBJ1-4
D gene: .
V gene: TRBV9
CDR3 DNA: TGTGCCAGCAGCGTAGGGCGACAGTTCAATGAAAAACTGTTTTTT
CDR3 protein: CASSVGRQFNEKLFF

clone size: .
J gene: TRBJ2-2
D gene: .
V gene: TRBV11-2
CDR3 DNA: TGTGCCAGCAGCCTCAAGAGATCCGGGGAGCTGTTTTTT
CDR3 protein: CASSLKRSGELFF

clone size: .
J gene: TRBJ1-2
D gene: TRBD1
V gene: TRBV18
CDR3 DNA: TGTGCCAGCTCCCTAGGACAGGGGTCTACCTATGGCTACACCTTC
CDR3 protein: CASSLGQGSTYGYTF

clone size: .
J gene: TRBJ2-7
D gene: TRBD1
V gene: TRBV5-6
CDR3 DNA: TGTGCCAGCAGCTTTGGGACAGGTGCCTACGAGCAGTACTTC
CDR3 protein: CASSFGTGAYEQYF

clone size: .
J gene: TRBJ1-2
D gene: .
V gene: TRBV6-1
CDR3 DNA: TGTGCCAGCAGTCAACCCTGGACAGACAGCTACACCTTC
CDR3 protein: CASSQPWTDSYTF

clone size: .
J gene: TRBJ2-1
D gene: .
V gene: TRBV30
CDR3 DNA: TGTGCCTGGGGTTCAGTCAATGAGCAGTTCTTC
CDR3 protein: CAWGSVNEQFF

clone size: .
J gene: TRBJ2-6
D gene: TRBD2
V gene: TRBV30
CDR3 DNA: TGTGCCTGGAGTGCAGTAGCGGGAGGTATTGGGGCCAACGTCCTGACTTTC
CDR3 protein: CAWSAVAGGIGANVLTF

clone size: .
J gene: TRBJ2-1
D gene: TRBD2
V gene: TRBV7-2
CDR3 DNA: TGTGCCAGCAGCCCGGCCCCGGGACTAGCGACCAATGAGCAGTTCTTC
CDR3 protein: CASSPAPGLATNEQFF

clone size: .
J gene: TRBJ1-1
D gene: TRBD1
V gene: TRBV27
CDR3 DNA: TGTGCCAGCCGAACAGGGGGATCCAACACTGAAGCTTTCTTT
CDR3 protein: CASRTGGSNTEAFF

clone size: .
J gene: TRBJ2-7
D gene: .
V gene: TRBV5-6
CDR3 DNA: TGTGCCAGCAGCCACCGAGGACGAACAGGAGGGGAGTACTTC
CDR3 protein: CASSHRGRTGGEYF

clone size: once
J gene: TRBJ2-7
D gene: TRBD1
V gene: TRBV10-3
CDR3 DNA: TGTGCCATCAGTGCCGACAGGGATACTAACGAGCAGTACTTC
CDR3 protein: CAISADRDTNEQYF

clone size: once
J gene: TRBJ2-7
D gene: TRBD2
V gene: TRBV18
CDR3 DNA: TGTGCCAGCTCACCGTTCGATAGCGGGAGGGTCTTCTACGAGCAGTACTTC
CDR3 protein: CASSPFDSGRVFYEQYF

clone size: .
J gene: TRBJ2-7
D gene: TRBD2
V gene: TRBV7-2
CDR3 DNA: TGTGCCAGCAGCCCGGGACTAGCGGGTTCCTACGAGCAGTACTTC
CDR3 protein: CASSPGLAGSYEQYF

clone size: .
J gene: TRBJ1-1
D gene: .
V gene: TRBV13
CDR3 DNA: TGTGCCAGCAGCTCCGAGGTCCAGAACACTGAAGCTTTCTTT
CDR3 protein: CASSSEVQNTEAFF

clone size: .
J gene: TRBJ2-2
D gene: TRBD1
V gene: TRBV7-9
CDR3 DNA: TGTGCCAGCAGCTCGCAGGGGGACGCCGGGGAGCTGTTTTTT
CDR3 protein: CASSSQGDAGELFF

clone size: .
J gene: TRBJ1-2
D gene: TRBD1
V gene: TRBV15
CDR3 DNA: TGTGCCACCAGCGGGACAGGGGAACCCTATGGCCACACCTTC
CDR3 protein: CATSGTGEPYGHTF

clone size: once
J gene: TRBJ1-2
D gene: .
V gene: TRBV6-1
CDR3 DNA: TGTGCCACCAGCTCAGGGGCCCCTAACTATGGCTACACCTTC
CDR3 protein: CATSSGAPNYGYTF

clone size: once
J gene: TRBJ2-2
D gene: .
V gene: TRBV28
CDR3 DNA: TGTGCCAGCAGCCTGGGGGGCGGGAGAGGCACCGGGGAGCTGTTTTTT
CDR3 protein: CASSLGGGRGTGELFF

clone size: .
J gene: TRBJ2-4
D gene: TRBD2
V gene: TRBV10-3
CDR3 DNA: TGTGCCATCAGTGAGCGGGAGGGCGAAAACATTCAGTACTTC
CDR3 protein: CAISEREGENIQYF

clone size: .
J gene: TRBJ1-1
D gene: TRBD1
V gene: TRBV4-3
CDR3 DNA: TGCGCCAGCAGCCAACAACAGGGGTTGAACACTGAAGCTTTCTTT
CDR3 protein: CASSQQQGLNTEAFF

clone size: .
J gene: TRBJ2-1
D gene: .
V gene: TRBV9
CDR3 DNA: TGTGCCAGCAGCGTAGGACTAGTCAATGAGCAGTTCTTC
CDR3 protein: CASSVGLVNEQFF

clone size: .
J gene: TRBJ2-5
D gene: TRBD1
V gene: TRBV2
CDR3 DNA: TGTGCCAGCGGGGAAGGGGACAGACGAGAGACCCAGTACTTC
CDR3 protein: CASGEGDRRETQYF

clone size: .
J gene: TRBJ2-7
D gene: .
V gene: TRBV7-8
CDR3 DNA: TGTGCCAGCAGCTTAGTATACAGTCAGGACTACTCCTACGAGCAGTACTTC
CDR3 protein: CASSLVYSQDYSYEQYF

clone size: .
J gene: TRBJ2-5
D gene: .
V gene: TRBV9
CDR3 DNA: TGTGCCAGCAGCGTAGGTTGGACTAACCAAGAGACCCAGTACTTC
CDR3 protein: CASSVGWTNQETQYF

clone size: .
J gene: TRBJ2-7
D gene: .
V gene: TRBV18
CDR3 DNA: TGTGCCAGCTCCCTGGGGCCTGGCGAGCAGTACTTC
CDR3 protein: CASSLGPGEQYF

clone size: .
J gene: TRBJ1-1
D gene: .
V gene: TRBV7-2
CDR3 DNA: TGTGCCAGCAGCTTTACCGGGACTGAAGCTTTCTTT
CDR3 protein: CASSFTGTEAFF

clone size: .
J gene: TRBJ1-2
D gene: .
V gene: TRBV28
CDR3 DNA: TGTGCCAGCAGCAGTGACAGCTATGGCTACACCTTC
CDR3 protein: CASSSDSYGYTF

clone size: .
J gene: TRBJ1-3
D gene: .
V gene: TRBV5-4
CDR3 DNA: TGTGCCAGCAGCGGCGCGGGACGGAACTCTGGAAACACCATATATTTT
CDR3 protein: CASSGAGRNSGNTIYF

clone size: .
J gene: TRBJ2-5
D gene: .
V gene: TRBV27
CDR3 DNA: TGTGCCAGCAGTTCTTGGGGAGGTCAAGAGACCCAGTACTTC
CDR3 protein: CASSSWGGQETQYF